A single T cell receptor beta chain is shown here with its context. This record belongs to a study of T cell clonotyping in hematopoietic cell transplantation. Libraries were prepared by immunoSEQ multiplex PCR; TCRdb keeps only in-frame clonotypes and omits some of them. The sample has some 17,000 clones, more than 75% seen once. The CDR3 contains 17 residues. V was cut by 5 bases and J by 7 bases, with 24 bases left in between. From germline, CDR1 is MNHEY and CDR2 SMNVEV (reference sequence). The chain couples TRBV27 to TRBJ1-5; D might be TRBD1 (6 bases). The sequenced sample was PBMCs, obtained 100 days after allogeneic stem cell transplant. The source is a male patient between 60 and 69 years old who had an allogeneic stem cell transplant from a related donor, so the T cells may come from the graft donor. Some clones in this sample may be carry-over from other donors' samples. This CDR3 is CASSPRTDIFYAQPQHF. The DNA for the CDR3 is TGTGCCAGCAGTCCGCGGACAGATATTTTTTATGCGCAGCCCCAGCATTTT.